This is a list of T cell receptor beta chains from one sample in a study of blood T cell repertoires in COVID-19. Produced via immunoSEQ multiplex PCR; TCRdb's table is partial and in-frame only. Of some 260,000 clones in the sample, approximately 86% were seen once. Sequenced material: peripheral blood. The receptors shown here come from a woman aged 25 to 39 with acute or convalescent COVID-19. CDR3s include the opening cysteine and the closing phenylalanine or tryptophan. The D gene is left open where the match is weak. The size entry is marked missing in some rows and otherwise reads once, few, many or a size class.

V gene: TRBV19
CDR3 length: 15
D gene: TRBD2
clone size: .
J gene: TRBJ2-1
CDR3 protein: CASSIWAGGGNEQFF
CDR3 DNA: TGTGCCAGTAGTATCTGGGCGGGAGGGGGTAATGAGCAGTTCTTC

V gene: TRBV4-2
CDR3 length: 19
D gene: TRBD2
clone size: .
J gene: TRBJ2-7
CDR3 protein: CASSQDLPLAGGRSYEQYF
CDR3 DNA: TGTGCCAGCAGCCAAGATCTTCCGCTAGCGGGAGGTCGGTCCTACGAGCAGTACTTC

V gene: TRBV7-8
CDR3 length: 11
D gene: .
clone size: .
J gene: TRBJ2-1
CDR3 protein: CASSLFGEQFF
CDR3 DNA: TGTGCCAGCAGCTTATTCGGTGAGCAGTTCTTC

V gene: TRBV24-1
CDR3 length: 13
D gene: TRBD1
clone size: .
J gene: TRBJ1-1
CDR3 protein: CATSDFQGQGAFF
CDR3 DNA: TGTGCCACCAGTGATTTTCAGGGACAGGGCGCTTTCTTT

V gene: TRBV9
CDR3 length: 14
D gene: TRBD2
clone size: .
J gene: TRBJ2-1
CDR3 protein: CASSPSGRAHEQFF
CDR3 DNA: TGTGCCAGCAGCCCGAGCGGGAGGGCCCATGAGCAGTTCTTC

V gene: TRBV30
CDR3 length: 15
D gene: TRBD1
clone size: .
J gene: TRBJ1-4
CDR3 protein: CAWSVRTGVEEKLFF
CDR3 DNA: TGTGCCTGGAGTGTACGGACAGGGGTGGAAGAAAAACTGTTTTTT

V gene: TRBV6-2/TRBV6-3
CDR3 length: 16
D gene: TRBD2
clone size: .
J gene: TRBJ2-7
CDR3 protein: CASSYSKTSGQYEQYF
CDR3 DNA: TGTGCCAGCAGTTACTCAAAGACTAGCGGACAATACGAGCAGTACTTC

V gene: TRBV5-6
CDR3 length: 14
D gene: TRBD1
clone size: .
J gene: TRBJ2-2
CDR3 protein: CASSEGTGSRELFF
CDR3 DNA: TGTGCCAGCAGCGAAGGGACAGGGAGCAGGGAGCTGTTTTTT

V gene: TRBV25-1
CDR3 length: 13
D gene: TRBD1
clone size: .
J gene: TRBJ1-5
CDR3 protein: CASKGQGTQPQHF
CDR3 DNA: TGTGCCAGCAAGGGACAGGGTACTCAGCCCCAGCATTTT

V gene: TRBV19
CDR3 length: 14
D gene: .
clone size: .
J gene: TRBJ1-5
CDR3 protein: CASSRASRGQPQHF
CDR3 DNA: TGTGCCAGTAGTAGAGCCTCCCGGGGTCAGCCCCAGCATTTT

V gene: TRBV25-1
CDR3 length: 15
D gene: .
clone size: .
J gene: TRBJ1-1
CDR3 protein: CASSDQGNVGTEAFF
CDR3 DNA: TGTGCCAGCAGTGATCAGGGTAATGTGGGCACTGAAGCTTTCTTT

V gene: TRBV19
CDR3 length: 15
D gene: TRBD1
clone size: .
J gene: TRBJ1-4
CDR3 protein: CASSRGDRGGEKLFF
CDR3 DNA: TGTGCCAGTAGTAGGGGGGACAGGGGAGGTGAAAAACTGTTTTTT

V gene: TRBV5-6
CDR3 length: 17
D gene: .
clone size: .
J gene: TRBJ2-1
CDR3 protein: CASSNRHLAASHNEQFF
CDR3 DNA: TGTGCCAGCTCAAACCGTCACTTAGCGGCCTCCCACAATGAGCAGTTCTTC

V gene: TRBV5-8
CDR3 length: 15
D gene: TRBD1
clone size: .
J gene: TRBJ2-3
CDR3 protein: CASSPNRDRGDTQYF
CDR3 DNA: TGTGCCAGCAGTCCAAATCGGGACAGGGGAGATACGCAGTATTTT

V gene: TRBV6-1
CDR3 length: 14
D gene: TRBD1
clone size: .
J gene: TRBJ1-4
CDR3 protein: CASSEGTGSEKLFF
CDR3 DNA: TGTGCCAGCAGTGAGGGGACAGGATCAGAAAAACTGTTTTTT

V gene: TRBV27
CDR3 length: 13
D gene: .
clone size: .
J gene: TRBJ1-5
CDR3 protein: CASRLQVNQPQHF
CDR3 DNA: TGTGCCAGCAGGTTACAGGTGAATCAGCCCCAGCATTTT

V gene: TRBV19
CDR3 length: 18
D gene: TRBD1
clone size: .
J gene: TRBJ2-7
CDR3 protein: CASSSKRPGTGILRGQYF
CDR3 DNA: TGTGCCAGTAGTAGCAAACGTCCCGGGACAGGGATCCTACGAGGGCAGTACTTC

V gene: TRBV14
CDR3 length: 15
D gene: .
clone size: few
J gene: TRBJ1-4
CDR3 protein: CASSHRGNRNEKLFF
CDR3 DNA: TGTGCCAGCAGCCACCGGGGGAACCGCAATGAAAAACTGTTTTTT

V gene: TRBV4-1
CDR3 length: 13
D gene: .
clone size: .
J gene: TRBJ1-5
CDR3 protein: CASSQDPDQPQHF
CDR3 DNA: TGCGCCAGCAGCCAAGATCCGGATCAGCCCCAGCATTTT

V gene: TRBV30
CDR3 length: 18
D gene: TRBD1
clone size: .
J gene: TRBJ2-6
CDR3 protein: CAWSVPGQGATGANVLTF
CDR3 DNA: TGTGCCTGGAGTGTACCGGGACAGGGGGCGACTGGGGCCAACGTCCTGACTTTC

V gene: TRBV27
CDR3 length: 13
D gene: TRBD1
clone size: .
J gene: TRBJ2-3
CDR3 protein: CASRDRGTDTQYF
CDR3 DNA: TGTGCCAGCAGGGACAGGGGCACAGATACGCAGTATTTT

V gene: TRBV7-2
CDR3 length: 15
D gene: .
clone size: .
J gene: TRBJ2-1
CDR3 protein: CASSWTGQGRDEQFF
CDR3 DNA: TGTGCCAGCAGCTGGACGGGACAAGGTCGCGATGAGCAGTTCTTC

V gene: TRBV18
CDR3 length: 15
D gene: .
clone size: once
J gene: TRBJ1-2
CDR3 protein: CASSPNRAANYGYTF
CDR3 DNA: TGTGCCAGCTCACCAAACAGGGCCGCTAACTATGGCTACACCTTC

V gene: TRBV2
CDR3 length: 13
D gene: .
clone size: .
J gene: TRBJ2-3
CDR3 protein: CASGDGDTDTQYF
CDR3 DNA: TGTGCCAGCGGCGACGGAGACACAGATACGCAGTATTTT

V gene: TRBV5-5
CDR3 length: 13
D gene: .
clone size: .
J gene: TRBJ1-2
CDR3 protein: CASSLGVAAGYTF
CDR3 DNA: TGTGCCAGCAGCCTTGGAGTGGCTGCTGGCTACACCTTC

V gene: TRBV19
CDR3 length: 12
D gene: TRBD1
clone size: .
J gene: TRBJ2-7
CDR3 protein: CASGQGIDEQYF
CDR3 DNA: TGTGCCTCGGGACAGGGGATCGACGAGCAGTACTTC

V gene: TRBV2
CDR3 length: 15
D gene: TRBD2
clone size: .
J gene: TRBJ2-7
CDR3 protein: CASSLAGGPSGEQYF
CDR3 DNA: TGTGCCAGCAGTCTAGCGGGAGGGCCATCCGGCGAGCAGTACTTC

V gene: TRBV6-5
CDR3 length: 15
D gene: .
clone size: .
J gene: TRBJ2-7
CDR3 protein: CASSYSKAFPYEQYF
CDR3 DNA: TGTGCCAGCAGTTACTCGAAAGCTTTCCCCTACGAGCAGTACTTC

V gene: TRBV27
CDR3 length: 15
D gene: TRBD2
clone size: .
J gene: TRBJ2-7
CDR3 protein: CASSWSVAGGYEQYF
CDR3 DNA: TGTGCCAGCAGTTGGAGCGTAGCGGGAGGCTACGAGCAGTACTTC

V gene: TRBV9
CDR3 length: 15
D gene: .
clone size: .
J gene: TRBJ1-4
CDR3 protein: CASSPFRGSTEKLFF
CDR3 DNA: TGTGCCAGCAGCCCTTTTAGGGGGTCGACAGAAAAACTGTTTTTT

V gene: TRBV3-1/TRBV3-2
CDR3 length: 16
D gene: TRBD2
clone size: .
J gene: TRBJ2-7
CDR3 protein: CASSQPILAGIYEQYF
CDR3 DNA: TGTGCCAGCAGCCAACCGATACTAGCGGGAATCTACGAGCAGTACTTC

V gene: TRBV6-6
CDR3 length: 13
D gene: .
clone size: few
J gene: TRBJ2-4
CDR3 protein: CASSKLAKNIQYF
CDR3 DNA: TGTGCCAGCAGTAAGCTAGCCAAAAACATTCAGTACTTC

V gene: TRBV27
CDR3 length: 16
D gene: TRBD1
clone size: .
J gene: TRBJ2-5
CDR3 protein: CASSPPFGQEPWTQYF
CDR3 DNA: TGTGCCAGCAGTCCCCCCTTCGGACAGGAACCTTGGACCCAGTACTTC

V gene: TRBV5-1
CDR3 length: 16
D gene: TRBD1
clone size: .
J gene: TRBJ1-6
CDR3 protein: CASSFGYRGLESPLHF
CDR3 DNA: TGCGCCAGCAGCTTCGGCTACAGGGGGCTGGAATCACCCCTCCACTTT

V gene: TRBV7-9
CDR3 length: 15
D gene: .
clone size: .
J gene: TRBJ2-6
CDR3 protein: CASSSQGPGANVLTF
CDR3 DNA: TGTGCCAGCAGCTCCCAGGGTCCTGGGGCCAACGTCCTGACTTTC

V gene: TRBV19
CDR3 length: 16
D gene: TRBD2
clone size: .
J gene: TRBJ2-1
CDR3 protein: CASSTLWREANNEQFF
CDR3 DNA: TGTGCCAGTAGTACTCTTTGGCGGGAGGCAAACAATGAGCAGTTCTTC

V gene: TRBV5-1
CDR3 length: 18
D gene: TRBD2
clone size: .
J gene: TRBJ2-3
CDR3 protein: CASSLSLAAGLNTDTQYF
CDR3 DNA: TGCGCCAGCAGCTTGAGTCTTGCGGCGGGACTAAACACAGATACGCAGTATTTT

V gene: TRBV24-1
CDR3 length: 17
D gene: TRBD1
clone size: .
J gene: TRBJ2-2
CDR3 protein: CATTGRQGIEGTGELFF
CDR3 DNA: TGTGCCACCACAGGCCGACAGGGGATCGAGGGAACCGGGGAGCTGTTTTTT